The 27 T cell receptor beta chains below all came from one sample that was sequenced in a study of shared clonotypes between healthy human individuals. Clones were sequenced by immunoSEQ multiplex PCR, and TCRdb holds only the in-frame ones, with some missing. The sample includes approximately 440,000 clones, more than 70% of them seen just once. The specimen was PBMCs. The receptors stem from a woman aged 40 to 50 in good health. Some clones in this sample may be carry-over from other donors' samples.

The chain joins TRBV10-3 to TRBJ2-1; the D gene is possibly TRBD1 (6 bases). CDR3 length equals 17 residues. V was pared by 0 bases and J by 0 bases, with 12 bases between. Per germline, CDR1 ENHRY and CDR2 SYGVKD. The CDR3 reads CAISESTRGSSYNEQFF. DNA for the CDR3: TGTGCCATCAGTGAGTCCACGAGGGGGAGCTCCTACAATGAGCAGTTCTTC.

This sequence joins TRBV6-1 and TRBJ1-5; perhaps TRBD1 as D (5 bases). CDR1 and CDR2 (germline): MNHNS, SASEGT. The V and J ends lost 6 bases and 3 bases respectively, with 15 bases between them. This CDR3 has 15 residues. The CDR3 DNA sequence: TGTGCCAGCAGGGACACCGGGATCTCCAATCAGCCCCAGCATTTT. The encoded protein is CASRDTGISNQPQHF.

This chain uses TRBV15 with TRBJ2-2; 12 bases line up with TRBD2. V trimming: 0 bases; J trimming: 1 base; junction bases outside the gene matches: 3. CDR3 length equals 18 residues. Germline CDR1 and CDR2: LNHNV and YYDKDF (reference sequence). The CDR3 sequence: CATSRDPGLAGNTGELFF. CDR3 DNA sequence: TGTGCCACCAGCAGAGACCCGGGACTAGCGGGGAACACCGGGGAGCTGTTTTTT.

This CDR3 is CASSLTGTGTDTQYF. The CDR3 DNA sequence: TGTGCCAGCAGTTTAACCGGGACTGGCACAGATACGCAGTATTTT. V and J are TRBV28 and TRBJ2-3; D may be TRBD2 (6 bases). V dropped 2 bases and J dropped 1 base, with 10 bases sitting between them. CDR3 length: 15 amino acids. Per the germline V gene, CDR1 is MDHEN and CDR2 is SYDVKM.

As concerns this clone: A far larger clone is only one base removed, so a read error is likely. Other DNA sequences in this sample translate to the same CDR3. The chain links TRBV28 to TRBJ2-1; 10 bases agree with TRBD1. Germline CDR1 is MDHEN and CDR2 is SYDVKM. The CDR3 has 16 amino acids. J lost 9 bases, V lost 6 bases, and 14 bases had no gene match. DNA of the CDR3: TGTGCCAGCAGGCGGACAGGGGGTTATTCGTCAGCTGAGCAGTTCTTC. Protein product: CASRRTGGYSSAEQFF.

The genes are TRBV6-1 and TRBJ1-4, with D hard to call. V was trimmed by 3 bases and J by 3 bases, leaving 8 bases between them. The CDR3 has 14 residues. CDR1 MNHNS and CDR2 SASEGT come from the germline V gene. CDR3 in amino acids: CASSESQPNEKLFF. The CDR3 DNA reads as TGTGCCAGCAGTGAGTCACAGCCTAATGAAAAACTGTTTTTT.

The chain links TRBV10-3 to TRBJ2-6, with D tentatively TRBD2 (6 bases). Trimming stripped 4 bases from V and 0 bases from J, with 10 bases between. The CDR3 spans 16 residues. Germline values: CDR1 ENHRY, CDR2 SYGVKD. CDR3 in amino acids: CAISAGSLSGANVLTF. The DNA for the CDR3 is TGTGCCATCAGTGCCGGGAGCCTCTCTGGGGCCAACGTCCTGACTTTC.

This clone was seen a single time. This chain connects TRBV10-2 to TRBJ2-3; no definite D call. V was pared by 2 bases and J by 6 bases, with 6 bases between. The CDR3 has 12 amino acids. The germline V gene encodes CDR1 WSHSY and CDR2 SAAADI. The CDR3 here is CASSERRDTQYF. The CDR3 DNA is TGCGCCAGCAGTGAGCGACGGGATACGCAGTATTTT.

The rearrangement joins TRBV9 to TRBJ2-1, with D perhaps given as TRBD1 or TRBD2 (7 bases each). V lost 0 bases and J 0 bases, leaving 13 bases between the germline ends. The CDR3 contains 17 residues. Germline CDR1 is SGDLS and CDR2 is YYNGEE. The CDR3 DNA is TGTGCCAGCAGCGTAGGAGGGGGCGGGAGCTCCTACAATGAGCAGTTCTTC. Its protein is CASSVGGGGSSYNEQFF. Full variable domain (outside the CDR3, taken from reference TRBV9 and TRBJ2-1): DSGVTQTPKHLITATGQRVTLRCSPRSGDLSVYWYQQSLDQGLQFLIQYYNGEERAKGNILERFSAQQFPDLHSELNLSSLELGDSALYFCASSVGGGGSSYNEQFFGPGTRLTVL.

The DNA of the CDR3 is TGTGCCAGCAGCTTAGGTGGGCGGCACACAGATACGCAGTATTTT. It is translated as CASSLGGRHTDTQYF. V usage is TRBV7-2 and J usage is TRBJ2-3; D gene uncertain. The CDR3 is made up of 15 amino acids. From germline, CDR1 is SGHTA and CDR2 FQGNSA. V lost 1 base to trimming and J lost 2 bases, with 10 bases between them.

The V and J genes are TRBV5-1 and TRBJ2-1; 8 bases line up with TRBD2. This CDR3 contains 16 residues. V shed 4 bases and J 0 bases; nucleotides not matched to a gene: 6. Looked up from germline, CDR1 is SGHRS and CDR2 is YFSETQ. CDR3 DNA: TGCGCCAGCAGCACGGTAGCGGGGCGCTCCTACAATGAGCAGTTCTTC. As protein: CASSTVAGRSYNEQFF.

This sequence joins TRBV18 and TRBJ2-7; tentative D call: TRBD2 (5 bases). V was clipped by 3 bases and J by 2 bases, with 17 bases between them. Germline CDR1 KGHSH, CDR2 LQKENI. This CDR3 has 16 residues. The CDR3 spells CASSPARVKRTYEQYF. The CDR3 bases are TGTGCCAGCTCACCGGCCCGGGTTAAGCGGACCTACGAGCAGTACTTC.

The CDR3 DNA follows: TGTGCCTGGACGATTGCTCTTCAAGGGACTGAAGCTTTCTTT. Amino acid sequence: CAWTIALQGTEAFF. V gene TRBV30 combines with J gene TRBJ1-1; the D is unclear. Trimming took off 4 bases at V and 5 bases at J, with 17 bases between the two ends. The CDR3 is 14 residues long. Germline V gene lookup returns CDR1 GTSNPN and CDR2 SVGIG (reference sequence).

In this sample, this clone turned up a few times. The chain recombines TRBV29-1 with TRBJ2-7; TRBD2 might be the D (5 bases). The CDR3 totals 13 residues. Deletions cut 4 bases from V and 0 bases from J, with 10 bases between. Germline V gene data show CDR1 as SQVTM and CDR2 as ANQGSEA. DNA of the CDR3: TGCAGCGTTGGAGGGTTTAGCTCCTACGAGCAGTACTTC. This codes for CSVGGFSSYEQYF.

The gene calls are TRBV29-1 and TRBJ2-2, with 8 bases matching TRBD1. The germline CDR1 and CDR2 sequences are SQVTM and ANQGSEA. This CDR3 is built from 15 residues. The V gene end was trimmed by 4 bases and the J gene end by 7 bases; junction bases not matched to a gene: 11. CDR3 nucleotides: TGCAGCGTTGTCGGTCAGGGGGCTGCGGGCGGGGAGCTGTTTTTT. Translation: CSVVGQGAAGGELFF.

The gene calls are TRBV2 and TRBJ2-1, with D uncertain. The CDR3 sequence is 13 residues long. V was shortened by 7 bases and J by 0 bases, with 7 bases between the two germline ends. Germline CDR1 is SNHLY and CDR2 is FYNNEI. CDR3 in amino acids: CASTSTSYNEQFF. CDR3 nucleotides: TGTGCCAGCACTTCTACCTCCTACAATGAGCAGTTCTTC.

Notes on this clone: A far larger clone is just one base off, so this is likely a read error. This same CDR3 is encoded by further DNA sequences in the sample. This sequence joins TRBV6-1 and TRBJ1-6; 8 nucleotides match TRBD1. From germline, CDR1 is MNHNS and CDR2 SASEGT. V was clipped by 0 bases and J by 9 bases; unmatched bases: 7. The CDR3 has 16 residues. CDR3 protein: CASSEALGQGASPLHF. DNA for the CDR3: TGTGCCAGCAGTGAAGCGCTTGGGCAGGGGGCTTCACCCCTCCACTTT.

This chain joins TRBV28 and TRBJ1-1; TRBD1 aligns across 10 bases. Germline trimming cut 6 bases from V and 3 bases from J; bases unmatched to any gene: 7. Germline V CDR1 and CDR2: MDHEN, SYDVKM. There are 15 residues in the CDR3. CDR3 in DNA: TGTGCCAGCAGCTCCGGGACAGGGGCCGACACTGAAGCTTTCTTT. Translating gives CASSSGTGADTEAFF.

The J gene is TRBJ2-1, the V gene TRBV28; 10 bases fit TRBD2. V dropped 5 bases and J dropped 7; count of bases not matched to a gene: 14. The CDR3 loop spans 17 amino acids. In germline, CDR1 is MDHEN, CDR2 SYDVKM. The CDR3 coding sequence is TGTGCCAGCAGTGTCACCGGGACTAGCGTGATAAGGAATGAGCAGTTCTTC. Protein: CASSVTGTSVIRNEQFF.

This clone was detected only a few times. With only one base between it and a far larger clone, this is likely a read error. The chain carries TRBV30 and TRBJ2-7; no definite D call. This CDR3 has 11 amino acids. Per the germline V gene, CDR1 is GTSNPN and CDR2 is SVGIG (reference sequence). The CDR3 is CAWERNYGQYF. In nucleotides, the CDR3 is TGTGCCTGGGAACGTAACTACGGGCAGTACTTC.

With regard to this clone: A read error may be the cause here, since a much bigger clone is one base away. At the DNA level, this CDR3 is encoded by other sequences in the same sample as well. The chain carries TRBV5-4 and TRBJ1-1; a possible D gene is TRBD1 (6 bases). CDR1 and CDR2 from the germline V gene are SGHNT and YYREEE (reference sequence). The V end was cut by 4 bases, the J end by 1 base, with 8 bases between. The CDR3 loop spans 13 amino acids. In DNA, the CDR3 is TGTGCCAGCAGCGTGGACAGGAACACTGAAGCTTTCTTT. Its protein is CASSVDRNTEAFF.

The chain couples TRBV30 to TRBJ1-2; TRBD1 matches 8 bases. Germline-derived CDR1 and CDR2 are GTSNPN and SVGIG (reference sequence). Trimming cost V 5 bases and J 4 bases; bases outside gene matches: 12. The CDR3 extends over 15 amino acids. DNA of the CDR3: TGTGCCTGGGACAGGGGCCTCCCAGGAGGCTATGGCTACACCTTC. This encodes CAWDRGLPGGYGYTF.

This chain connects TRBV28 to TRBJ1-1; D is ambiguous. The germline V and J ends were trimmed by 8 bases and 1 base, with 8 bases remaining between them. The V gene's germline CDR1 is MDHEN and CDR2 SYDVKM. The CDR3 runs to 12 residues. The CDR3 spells CASSLENTEAFF. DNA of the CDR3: TGTGCCAGCTCATTAGAGAACACTGAAGCTTTCTTT.

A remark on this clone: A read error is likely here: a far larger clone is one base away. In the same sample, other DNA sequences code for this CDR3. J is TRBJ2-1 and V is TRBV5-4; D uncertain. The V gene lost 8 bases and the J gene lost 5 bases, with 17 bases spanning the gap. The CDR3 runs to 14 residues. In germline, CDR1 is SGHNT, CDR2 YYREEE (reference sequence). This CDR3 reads CASKGSVSNNEQFF. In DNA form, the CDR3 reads TGTGCCAGTAAGGGTTCGGTATCCAACAATGAGCAGTTCTTC.

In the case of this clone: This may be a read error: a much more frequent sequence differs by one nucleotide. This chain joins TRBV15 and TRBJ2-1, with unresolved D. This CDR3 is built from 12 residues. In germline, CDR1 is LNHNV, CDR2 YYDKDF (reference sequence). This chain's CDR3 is CATGRDYNEQFF. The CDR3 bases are TGTGCCACCGGCAGAGATTACAATGAGCAGTTCTTC.

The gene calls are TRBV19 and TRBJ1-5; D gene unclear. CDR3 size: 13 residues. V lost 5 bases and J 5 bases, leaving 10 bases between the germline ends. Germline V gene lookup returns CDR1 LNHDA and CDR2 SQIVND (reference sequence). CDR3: CASSSITDQPQHF. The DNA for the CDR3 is TGTGCCAGTAGTTCGATAACCGATCAGCCCCAGCATTTT.

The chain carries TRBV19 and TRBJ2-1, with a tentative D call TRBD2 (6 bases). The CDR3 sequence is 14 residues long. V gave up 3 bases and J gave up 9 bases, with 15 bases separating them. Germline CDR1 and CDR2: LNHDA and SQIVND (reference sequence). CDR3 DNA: TGTGCCAGTAGTATTCAGGGAGGTACTGGTGAGCAGTTCTTC. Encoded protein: CASSIQGGTGEQFF.